This TCR beta chain stems from a study of neurological immune-mediated disorders. Whole-study findings and limits: Patients with HTLV-1-associated myelopathy had the highest level of TCR clonal expansion, whereas patients with multiple sclerosis had the lowest level, falling beneath the level found in healthy controls.

Each CDR3 protein is one row after TCRdb ran MiXCR on the 5' RACE reads. The sample shows roughly 80,000 distinct CDR3 sequences, approximately 10% of them seen only once. In this sample, this clonotype turned up many times. Its target is not known. This CDR3 has 13 amino acids. The V gene lost 6 bases and the J gene lost 2 bases, with 11 bases spanning the gap. J is TRBJ2-7 and V is TRBV12-3 or TRBV12-4; perhaps TRBD2 as D (6 bases). Specimen: PBMCs. The sequence came from a man aged 40-50 years in good health. DNA of the CDR3: TGTGCCAGCAGGACCGGGGGAACCTACGAGCAGTACTTC. Its protein is CASRTGGTYEQYF.